The clone carrying this T cell receptor beta chain has at least ten counts. Its antigen is unknown. This sample stems from a study of CD8+CD57+ T cells in acquired aplastic anemia. General study findings and limits: The number of CD8+ CDR3 sequences shared by patients and controls was around 30. Any difference that existed in CD8+ Simpson's diversity between patients and controls was not significant.

CD8+CD57+ cell expansion had been shown by flow cytometry in patients chosen for sequencing. The diagnosis in all patients was severe acquired aplastic anemia. Therapy had not been given to patients before blood sampling. Genomic DNA, the template, was used for profiling of the TCR beta VDJ and CDR3. TCRdb reprocessed the reads via MiXCR and lists one record per CDR3 protein. Of around 430,000 distinct CDR3 sequences in the sample, around 30% are singletons; the top ten hold roughly 0.89%. The origin of this receptor is a human donor with aplastic anemia. The specimen was sorted CD4+, CD8+, or CD8+CD57+ T cells (not recorded which) from PBMCs.

The CDR3 DNA is TGTGCCAGCAGCCCCGGACAGAGTAATTCACCCCTCCACTTT. Its protein product is CASSPGQSNSPLHF. The chain has TRBV12-3 or TRBV12-4 and TRBJ1-6, with D possibly TRBD1 on 6 matching bases. Deletions cut 6 bases from V and 6 bases from J, with 12 bases between. CDR3 length: 14 residues.